Following are 4 T cell receptor beta chains from one sample sequenced in a study of shared clonotypes between healthy human individuals (dated by TCRdb to the early 2020s). Libraries were constructed by the immunoSEQ multiplex PCR assay. Not all clones reach the TCRdb copy of this immuneACCESS table, which keeps in-frame sequences only. Checked studies attribute under half of the gap to unresolved V genes and leave the rest unexplained. The sample table holds around 2.3 million clones, of which almost 96% were seen once. In total, the top ten clones hold 0.1% to 0.15% of the sample. Specimen: naive CD4+ T cells sorted from blood. The meaning of the sample's cell subset or site label: CD45RA+ positively selected. These receptors were taken from a man aged 18 to 30 in good health.

The chain employs TRBV7-2 and TRBJ1-6; no clear D. Trimming cost V 1 base and J 7 bases, with 11 bases left between them. The CDR3 runs 15 residues. Germline V gene data show CDR1 as SGHTA and CDR2 as FQGNSA. Written as DNA, the CDR3 is TGTGCCAGCAGCTTAGTTCTCCAGGTCAATTCACCCCTCCACTTT. Amino acid sequence: CASSLVLQVNSPLHF.

The CDR3 sequence: CASSRPTGMNTEAFF. CDR3 coding DNA: TGTGCCAGCAGTAGACCGACAGGCATGAACACTGAAGCTTTCTTT. The chain joins TRBV2 to TRBJ1-1, with D perhaps matching TRBD1 (6 bases). The V and J ends lost 5 bases and 0 bases respectively, with 13 bases between them. Germline V lookup: CDR1 SNHLY, CDR2 FYNNEI. The CDR3 is 15 amino acids.

A note on this clone: One junction end disagrees with the germline gene, perhaps due to a read error. The chain is built from TRBV7-9 and TRBJ1-4; D ambiguous. Germline V gene data show CDR1 as SEHNR and CDR2 as FQNEAQ (reference sequence). The CDR3 consists of 13 residues. The CDR3, as DNA: TGTGCCGGCAGCTTCCCTGGACGGGAAAAACTGTTTTTT. Residues: CAGSFPGREKLFF. Together with reference TRBV7-9 and TRBJ1-4, the CDR3 gives the full variable domain: DTGVSQNPRHKITKRGQNVTFRCDPISEHNRLYWYRQTLGQGPEFLTYFQNEAQLEKSRLLSDRFSAERPKGSFSTLEIQRTEQGDSAMYLCAGSFPGREKLFFGSGTQLSVL.

The V call is TRBV5-1, the J call TRBJ1-2; D may be TRBD1 (5 bases). Looked up from germline, CDR1 is SGHRS and CDR2 is YFSETQ. The CDR3 totals 15 residues. V lost 3 bases, J lost 8 bases, and 20 bases lay in between. The DNA for the CDR3 is TGCGCCAGCAGCTACGGGACGGTGAAATCGGAAGGCTACACCTTC. This codes for CASSYGTVKSEGYTF. Filled out from reference TRBV5-1 and TRBJ1-2, the complete variable domain reads KAGVTQTPRYLIKTRGQQVTLSCSPISGHRSVSWYQQTPGQGLQFLFEYFSETQRNKGNFPGRFSGRQFSNSRSEMNVSTLELGDSALYLCASSYGTVKSEGYTFGSGTRLTVV.